This is a list of T cell receptor beta chains from one sample in a study of patients and donors after allogeneic stem cell transplantation. TCRdb reprocessed the RT-PCR reads with MiXCR, giving one entry per CDR3 protein. The repertoire has hundreds of thousands of distinct CDR3 sequences, about 14% of them found once; the top ten carry around a tenth. What was sequenced was blood, either unsorted or a sorted T cell fraction (not recorded which). These receptors were obtained from a human donor who was either an allogeneic HSCT recipient or a stem cell or donor lymphocyte infusion donor (not recorded which). It is not recorded whose cells these are; they may come from a transplant donor. The conserved cysteine and the conserved F or W are not part of the CDR3 here.

j_call v_call cdr3_aa
TRBJ2-7 TRBV5-1 ASSLLVGAYEQY
TRBJ1-4 TRBV6-2/TRBV6-3 ASSYSWDTNEKLF
TRBJ2-5 TRBV5-1 ASSLGGGLETQY
TRBJ1-1 TRBV12-3/TRBV12-4 ASSPLRAEAF
TRBJ2-7 TRBV6-1 ASSNGGGYEQY
TRBJ1-2 TRBV27 ASKVTGGDYGYT
TRBJ1-2 TRBV24-1 ATSGPDRGQGGYT
TRBJ1-1 TRBV6-5 ASSYKSQGTEAF
TRBJ2-7 TRBV7-2 ASSPDYFSYEQY
TRBJ2-7 TRBV6-1 ASRQGLAKVEQY
TRBJ1-2 TRBV20-1 SATGTANYGYT
TRBJ2-3 TRBV5-4 ASSQTGLSDTQY
TRBJ1-2 TRBV7-2 ASSWSDRVLGYT
TRBJ1-2 TRBV2 ASRRGQGASYGYT
TRBJ2-2 TRBV4-3 ASSQLRGITGELF
TRBJ2-7 TRBV2 ASSEAPGYEQY
TRBJ2-5 TRBV15 ATSRDRREEETQY
TRBJ1-2 TRBV12-3/TRBV12-4 ASSLETGVANYGYT
TRBJ2-7 TRBV11-2 ASSLTRGINEQY
TRBJ2-1 TRBV6-1 ASGGLAGTYNEQF
TRBJ1-4 TRBV9 ASSVKRQGRLF
TRBJ1-3 TRBV2 ASKLTGSGNTIY
TRBJ1-1 TRBV5-1 ASGGTVNTEAF